The clone carrying this T cell receptor (beta chain) appeared once. Its specificity is unknown. The germline V and J ends were trimmed by 2 bases and 4 bases, with 6 bases remaining between them. Looked up from germline, CDR1 is GTSNPN and CDR2 is SVGIG (reference sequence). This CDR3 has 11 residues. The data stem from a study of T cell responses to AZD1222 COVID-19 vaccine. Study-wide results and caveats: Baseline seropositives among AZD1222 recipients totaled only 5 to 7. Variant regions that are unmutated are reportedly the target of nearly half of spike-specific TCRs. The donor cohort was predominantly white British with a female majority, and clonal diversity may have been underestimated. Researchers report vaccine-associated CD4 TCRs spanning spike, with dominance at 160-218 and 743-854.

Profiled with immunoSEQ multiplex PCR; TCRdb holds only in-frame clones, not every one. The data contain 95,000 to 150,000 clones, more than 85% of them seen just once; the ten biggest clones take up roughly 2.6%. The sequence was obtained from an adult in good health. This sample comprised peripheral blood, obtained on day 0 of AZD1222 vaccination. This rearrangement joins TRBV30 to TRBJ2-7, with a possible D match to TRBD1 (6 bases). Written as DNA, the CDR3 is TGTGCCTGGAGTCAGGGGTACGAGCAGTACTTC. It encodes CAWSQGYEQYF.